One and the same sample provided the 9 T cell receptor beta chains below, sequenced in a study of blood T cells in healthy people across ages. The second PCR ran about 6 to 12 cycles with a sample-barcoded 5' primer and J-beta primers. TCRdb re-called the 5' RACE reads through MiXCR, storing one row per CDR3 protein. Here the sample spans about 620,000 distinct CDR3 sequences, 45% to 60% being singletons. Sequencing used blood. These receptors were obtained from a woman older than 75 in good health.

The rearrangement links TRBV20-1 to TRBJ1-1, with 7 bases aligning to TRBD1. The CDR3 is 16 amino acids. CDR1 DFQATT and CDR2 SNEGSKA come from the germline V gene (reference sequence). The V segment lost 3 bases and the J segment 1 base; nucleotides outside the gene matches: 11. CDR3 bases: TGCAGTGCTAGTCCCCTTAGTGGGACAGCGAACACTGAAGCTTTCTTT. Amino acid sequence: CSASPLSGTANTEAFF.

This clonotype has just one count. The chain employs TRBV7-9 and TRBJ2-3; 8 bases are a match to TRBD1. CDR1 is SEHNR, CDR2 FQNEAQ, per germline (reference sequence). V was pared by 3 bases and J by 6 bases, with 23 bases of the junction left unmatched. CDR3 size: 20 residues. CDR3 protein: CASSFSDSARTGSNSDTQYF. The CDR3 bases are TGTGCCAGCAGCTTCTCCGATTCAGCCAGGACAGGGAGCAATTCGGATACGCAGTATTTT.

A few counts support this clonotype. This rearrangement joins TRBV5-1 to TRBJ1-1; tentatively, D is TRBD1 (5 bases). The CDR3 covers 16 residues. Germline CDR1 reads SGHRS; CDR2 reads YFSETQ. With 0 bases removed from V and 3 bases from J, the gap between germline ends came to 15 bases. CDR3: CASSLGQPRGDTEAFF. The CDR3 region has the DNA TGCGCCAGCAGCTTGGGACAGCCAAGGGGTGACACTGAAGCTTTCTTT.

This clonotype showed up just a few times. A read error may be the cause here, since a much bigger clone is one base away. The chain combines TRBV7-2 with TRBJ2-1; D perhaps matches TRBD2 (5 bases). The better agreement between TRBJ2-7 and the DNA end casts doubt on the J call. Per germline, CDR1 SGHTA and CDR2 FQGNSA. The CDR3 length is 13 residues. The CDR3 region has the DNA TGTGCCAGCAACTGGGGAGCTTACAATGAGCAGTACTTC. Translating it yields CASNWGAYNEQYF.

The chain uses TRBV11-2 and TRBJ2-1; a weak D match, TRBD1 (6 bases). Trimming left V 5 bases short and J 4 bases short, with 12 bases between. Germline assignment: CDR1 SGHAT and CDR2 FQNNGV. The CDR3 covers 14 residues. DNA for the CDR3: TGTGCCAGCAGCGCACTGGACAGTTACAATGAGCAGTTCTTC. It codes for CASSALDSYNEQFF.

This clonotype was counted ten times or more. The chain recombines TRBV28 with TRBJ2-7; no clear D gene. This CDR3 comprises 11 residues. V gave up 3 bases and J gave up 5 bases, with 5 bases separating them. CDR1 is MDHEN and CDR2 is SYDVKM in the germline V gene. The CDR3 DNA reads as TGTGCCAGCAGTTTTTACCACGAGCAGTACTTC. Translated, it gives CASSFYHEQYF.

The chain links TRBV20-1 to TRBJ2-1; D assignment may be TRBD1 or TRBD2 (5 bases each). The CDR3 sequence is 15 residues long. In germline, CDR1 is DFQATT, CDR2 SNEGSKA (reference sequence). Here the CDR3 reads CRAAGRGDSYNEQFF. Here the CDR3 DNA reads TGCAGGGCCGCAGGAAGGGGAGACTCCTACAATGAGCAGTTCTTC.

V usage is TRBV11-2 and J usage is TRBJ2-7; 13 nucleotides align to TRBD2. The V and J ends lost 6 bases and 0 bases, in that order; junction bases with no gene match: 11. This CDR3 comprises 18 residues. Germline values: CDR1 SGHAT, CDR2 FQNNGV. The DNA of the CDR3 is TGTGCCAGCAGTTCGACTAGCGGGAGGATCCGTAGCTCCTACGAGCAGTACTTC. Protein product: CASSSTSGRIRSSYEQYF. The full variable domain, rest sourced from reference TRBV11-2 and TRBJ2-7, is EAGVAQSPRYKIIEKRQSVAFWCNPISGHATLYWYQQILGQGPKLLIQFQNNGVVDDSQLPKDRFSAERLKGVDSTLKIQPAKLEDSAVYLCASSSTSGRIRSSYEQYFGPGTRLTVT.

This clonotype has more than one count but fewer than ten. The V and J genes are TRBV19 and TRBJ2-5; D may be TRBD1 (5 bases). Trimming cost V 2 bases and J 4 bases, with 11 bases left between them. The CDR3 runs to 14 residues. Germline CDR1 and CDR2: LNHDA and SQIVND (reference sequence). The CDR3 sequence is CASSIQGGVETQYF. CDR3 coding DNA: TGTGCCAGTAGTATACAGGGTGGGGTAGAGACCCAGTACTTC. The whole variable domain, remainder taken from reference TRBV19 and TRBJ2-5, is DGGITQSPKYLFRKEGQNVTLSCEQNLNHDAMYWYRQDPGQGLRLIYYSQIVNDFQKGDIAEGYSVSREKKESFPLTVTSAQKNPTAFYLCASSIQGGVETQYFGPGTRLLVL.